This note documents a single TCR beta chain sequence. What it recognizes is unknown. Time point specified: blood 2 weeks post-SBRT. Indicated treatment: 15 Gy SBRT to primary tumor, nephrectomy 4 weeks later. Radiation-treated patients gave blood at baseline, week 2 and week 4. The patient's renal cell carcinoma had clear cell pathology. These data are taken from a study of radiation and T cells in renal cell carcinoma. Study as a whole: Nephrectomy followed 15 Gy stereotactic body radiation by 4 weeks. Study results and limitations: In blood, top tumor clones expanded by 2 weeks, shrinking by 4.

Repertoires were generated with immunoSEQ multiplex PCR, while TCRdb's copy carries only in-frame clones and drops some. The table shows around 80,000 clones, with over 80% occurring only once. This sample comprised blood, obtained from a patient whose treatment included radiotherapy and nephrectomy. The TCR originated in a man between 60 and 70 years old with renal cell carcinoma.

The CDR3 DNA is TGTGCCACCAGCAGAGACACAGGGGGCACCGGGGAGCTGTTTTTT. This encodes CATSRDTGGTGELFF. The rearrangement joins TRBV15 to TRBJ2-2, with 8 bases identical to TRBD1. Trimming at V came to 0 bases and at J to 4 bases, leaving 1 base not matched to a gene. The V gene's germline CDR1 is LNHNV and CDR2 YYDKDF (reference sequence). The CDR3 consists of 15 residues.